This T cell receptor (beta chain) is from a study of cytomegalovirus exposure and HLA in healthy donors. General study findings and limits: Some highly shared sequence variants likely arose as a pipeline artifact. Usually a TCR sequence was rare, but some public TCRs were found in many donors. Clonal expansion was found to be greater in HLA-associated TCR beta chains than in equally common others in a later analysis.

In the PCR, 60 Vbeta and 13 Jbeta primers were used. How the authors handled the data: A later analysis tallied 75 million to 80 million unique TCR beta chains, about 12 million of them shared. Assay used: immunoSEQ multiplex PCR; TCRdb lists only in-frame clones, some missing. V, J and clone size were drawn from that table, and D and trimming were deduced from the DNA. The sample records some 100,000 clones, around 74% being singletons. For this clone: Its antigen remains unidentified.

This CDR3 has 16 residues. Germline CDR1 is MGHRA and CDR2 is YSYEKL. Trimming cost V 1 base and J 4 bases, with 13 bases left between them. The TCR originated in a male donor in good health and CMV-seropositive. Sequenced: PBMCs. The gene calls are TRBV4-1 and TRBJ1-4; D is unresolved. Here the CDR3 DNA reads TGCGCCAGCAGCCAAGGGCTCCGTGATGGTAATGAAAAACTGTTTTTT. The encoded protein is CASSQGLRDGNEKLFF.